This passage covers 18 T cell receptor beta chains from one sample sequenced in a study of response to subunit inactivated influenza vaccine. TCRdb re-called the RT-PCR reads with MiXCR, one entry per CDR3 protein. The repertoire holds 200,000 to 300,000 distinct CDR3 sequences, with 10% to 15% as singletons. The material sequenced was non-naive T cells sorted from PBMCs, taken roughly 15 days before vaccination. Receptors originate from a man aged 50 to 60 who received an inactivated influenza vaccine.

Here the CDR3 DNA reads TGTGCCAGCAGTTATTCAAGCGGGGGGACGTATAGTGAGCAGTTCTTC. It is translated as CASSYSSGGTYSEQFF. This chain connects TRBV6-5 to TRBJ2-1, with 9 nucleotides matching TRBD2. CDR3 size: 16 residues. Trimming at V came to 3 bases and at J to 9 bases, leaving 12 bases not matched to a gene. Germline values: CDR1 MNHEY, CDR2 SVGAGI.

V usage is TRBV7-2 and J usage is TRBJ1-6; 7 nucleotides match TRBD1. CDR1 is SGHTA, CDR2 FQGNSA, per germline. The V and J ends lost 3 bases and 5 bases, in that order; junction bases with no gene match: 7. This CDR3 spans 16 amino acids. CDR3 bases: TGTGCCAGCAGCTTGGAGGGGACAGCCAATAATTCACCCCTCCACTTT. It is translated as CASSLEGTANNSPLHF.

This clonotype showed up many times. The rearrangement joins TRBV15 to TRBJ2-1, with D perhaps TRBD2 (7 bases). The germline V gene has CDR1 LNHNV and CDR2 YYDKDF (reference sequence). V lost 1 base and J lost 3, with 13 bases in between. The CDR3 is 16 residues long. In nucleotides, the CDR3 is TGTGCCACCAGCAGAGGTGCCGGGGGGCGCTACAATGAGCAGTTCTTC. Translated, it gives CATSRGAGGRYNEQFF.

This clonotype was observed a few times. The chain joins TRBV5-1 to TRBJ2-7, with 8 nucleotides matching TRBD1. The CDR3 contains 15 residues. Germline trimming cut 4 bases from V and 3 bases from J; bases unmatched to any gene: 9. CDR1 is SGHRS and CDR2 is YFSETQ in the germline V gene. The CDR3 DNA reads as TGCGCCAGCAGCCTAGACACAGGGGGAAACTACGAGCAGTACTTC. Protein: CASSLDTGGNYEQYF.

The chain uses TRBV10-3 and TRBJ2-3; 11 positions agree with TRBD1. With V trimmed by 7 bases and J by 3 bases, 3 bases remained unmatched. CDR1 is ENHRY and CDR2 is SYGVKD in the germline V gene. The CDR3 sequence is 14 residues long. The CDR3 coding sequence is TGTGCCATCACCGGGACAGGGGGAACAGATACGCAGTATTTT. Its translation is CAITGTGGTDTQYF.

This chain uses TRBV28 with TRBJ1-1, with 7 positions matching TRBD1. CDR1 is MDHEN and CDR2 is SYDVKM in the germline V gene. J lost 0 bases, V lost 3 bases, and 7 bases had no gene match. The CDR3 has 16 residues. The CDR3 DNA follows: TGTGCCAGCAGTTTGGGGGACAGTCTCATGAACACTGAAGCTTTCTTT. Its translation is CASSLGDSLMNTEAFF. Full variable domain (outside the CDR3, taken from reference TRBV28 and TRBJ1-1): DVKVTQSSRYLVKRTGEKVFLECVQDMDHENMFWYRQDPGLGLRLIYFSYDVKMKEKGDIPEGYSVSREKKERFSLILESASTNQTSMYLCASSLGDSLMNTEAFFGQGTRLTVV.

This rearrangement joins TRBV6-5 to TRBJ2-2, with D hard to call. Trimming stripped 3 bases from V and 7 bases from J, with 15 bases between. The CDR3 runs 15 residues. The V gene's germline CDR1 is MNHEY and CDR2 SVGAGI. The CDR3, as DNA: TGTGCCAGCAGTTATGCCGTAAGGCCTGGCGGGGAGCTGTTTTTT. Protein: CASSYAVRPGGELFF.

This clonotype has a handful of counts. Sequence at one end of the junction differs from germline and may be a read error. J is TRBJ1-1 and V is TRBV7-9; no clear D gene. CDR1 is SEHNR and CDR2 is FQNEAQ in the germline V gene (reference sequence). CDR3 length: 15 residues. The CDR3 nucleotides are TGTGGCAGCCTCAGAGCGTGGCCATCGGACACTGAAGCTTTCTTT. Amino acid sequence: CGSLRAWPSDTEAFF.

This clonotype was seen a few times. The chain combines TRBV29-1 with TRBJ2-2; 8 bases are a match to TRBD2. The length of the CDR3 is 11 residues. The J segment lost 7 bases and the V segment lost 7 bases, leaving 2 bases of the junction unmatched. Germline V gene data show CDR1 as SQVTM and CDR2 as ANQGSEA. CDR3 sequence reads: CSGLANGELFF. CDR3 nucleotide sequence: TGCAGCGGACTAGCGAACGGGGAGCTGTTTTTT.

In this sample, this clonotype turned up a few times. This CDR3 is CASSSSPRSGGGRETQYF. The CDR3 DNA reads as TGTGCCAGCAGCTCCTCTCCACGGAGCGGGGGGGGACGAGAGACCCAGTACTTC. The chain has TRBV11-2 and TRBJ2-5; TRBD2 matches 10 bases. J lost 4 bases, V lost 4 bases, and 15 bases had no gene match. The CDR3 spans 18 residues. The germline CDR1 and CDR2 sequences are SGHAT and FQNNGV.

The chain uses TRBV7-8 and TRBJ2-3; 11 bases are shared with TRBD2. Germline trimming cut 1 base from V and 4 bases from J; bases unmatched to any gene: 4. Germline V gene sequence: CDR1 SGHVS, CDR2 FQNEAQ. The CDR3 is made up of 16 amino acids. Written as DNA, the CDR3 is TGTGCCAGCAGCTTAGGGTCTAGCGGGAGGTCAGATACGCAGTATTTT. Protein sequence: CASSLGSSGRSDTQYF.

This clonotype was seen a handful of times. The V gene is TRBV30, the J gene TRBJ2-1; 8 bases are shared with TRBD2. V trimming: 2 bases; J trimming: 6 bases; junction bases outside the gene matches: 3. The CDR3 runs 13 residues. Per germline, CDR1 GTSNPN and CDR2 SVGIG (reference sequence). The CDR3 bases are TGTGCCTGGAGTCGGGGGGGTGGCAATGAGCAGTTCTTC. Amino acid sequence: CAWSRGGGNEQFF. The full variable domain, with the rest looked up from reference TRBV30 and TRBJ2-1, is SQTIHQWPATLVQPVGSPLSLECTVEGTSNPNLYWYRQAAGRGLQLLFYSVGIGQISSEVPQNLSASRPQDRQFILSSKKLLLSDSGFYLCAWSRGGGNEQFFGPGTRLTVL.

This clonotype occurred a few times. The chain links TRBV6-6 to TRBJ2-7, with D perhaps given as TRBD1 or TRBD2 (6 bases each). The V and J ends lost 8 bases and 3 bases respectively, with 11 bases between them. Germline V gene data show CDR1 as MNHNY and CDR2 as SVGAGI (reference sequence). The CDR3 consists of 12 residues. The CDR3 region is CASAGHFYEQYF. The CDR3 region has the DNA TGTGCCAGCGCGGGACACTTCTACGAGCAGTACTTC.

A few counts support this clonotype. The rearrangement links TRBV10-3 to TRBJ1-1, with D possibly being TRBD1 (5 bases). The CDR3 spans 14 residues. Trimming left V 6 bases short and J 1 base short, with 12 bases between. The germline CDR1 and CDR2 sequences are ENHRY and SYGVKD. CDR3 DNA: TGTGCCATCAGCAGGGACGCCCAGAACACTGAAGCTTTCTTT. Translating it yields CAISRDAQNTEAFF.

This chain connects TRBV9 to TRBJ2-5; possible D gene TRBD2, 6 bases. Trimming stripped 3 bases from V and 5 bases from J, with 11 bases between. CDR3 length equals 13 residues. Germline V gives CDR1 SGDLS, CDR2 YYNGEE. In DNA, the CDR3 is TGTGCCAGCAGCGACGGGAGCAGGGAGACCCAGTACTTC. It encodes CASSDGSRETQYF.

This sequence joins TRBV19 and TRBJ1-5, with 10 bases that match TRBD1. V gave up 5 bases and J gave up 6 bases; unmatched junction bases: 10. CDR3 size: 16 residues. Germline-derived CDR1 and CDR2 are LNHDA and SQIVND (reference sequence). The CDR3 DNA follows: TGTGCCAGTAGTCCATGGGACAGGGGAGCAGGTCAGCCCCAGCATTTT. It yields the protein CASSPWDRGAGQPQHF. The entire variable domain, with the rest obtained from reference TRBV19 and TRBJ1-5, is as follows: DGGITQSPKYLFRKEGQNVTLSCEQNLNHDAMYWYRQDPGQGLRLIYYSQIVNDFQKGDIAEGYSVSREKKESFPLTVTSAQKNPTAFYLCASSPWDRGAGQPQHFGDGTRLSIL.

This clonotype was seen a few times. The chain employs TRBV7-9 and TRBJ2-1; TRBD2 matches at 11 bases. Losses at the gene ends were 5 bases for V and 7 bases for J; bases not matched to a gene: 10. Germline assignment: CDR1 SEHNR and CDR2 FQNEAQ (reference sequence). The CDR3 is 16 amino acids. CDR3 bases: TGTGCCAGCAGCCCTCTGGGGACTAGCGGAAGAAATGAGCAGTTCTTC. Encoded protein: CASSPLGTSGRNEQFF.

This chain links TRBV5-1 with TRBJ1-1, with D tentatively TRBD1 (5 bases). This CDR3 comprises 14 residues. V was clipped by 6 bases and J by 4 bases, with 16 bases between them. Looked up from germline, CDR1 is SGHRS and CDR2 is YFSETQ. CDR3 sequence (DNA): TGCGCCAGCACCCTCCAGGAGGGACGCACTGAAGCTTTCTTT. It yields the protein CASTLQEGRTEAFF.